The sequence of this TCR beta chain was determined in a study of blood T cell repertoires in COVID-19 (TCRdb year 2020). Study-level background: Collaborator samples came from the United States, Italy and Spain and covered acute and convalescent phases of COVID-19. The material from the prospective study consisted of cDNA or gDNA derived from T cells, B-cell-depleted T cells, or PBMCs. Subjects who had been exposed to COVID-19, were actively infected with it, or had recovered from it provided the deeply sampled blood TCRbeta repertoires that made up the dataset. The repertoires were made available in a free public database intended to serve as a resource for research on the immune response to SARS-CoV-2. The samples were drawn from the first 160 participants of the ongoing ImmuneRACE study and from 950 to 1,500 subjects provided by 6 global collaborators. Nearly every sample came with metadata listing a de-identified subject ID, COVID-19 status, age in years and sex. Where HLA class I and class II types were available, the types were taken from metadata supplied by the sample provider, not from assay-based typing.

TCRbeta CDR3 regions were amplified from genomic DNA by means of the immunoSEQ Assay, a bias-controlled multiplex PCR. The source study handled its data this way. The number of nucleated cells in each sample was estimated from the amplification of reference gene primers within the assay. To quantify the absolute abundance of each unique TCRbeta CDR3 rearrangement, sequence reads were collapsed and filtered. For each sample, productive Simpson clonality was calculated by taking the square root of Simpson's diversity index across productive rearrangements. TCRdb retrieved this table from immuneACCESS and kept in-frame rearrangements only. Not all clones are present; in checked studies, unresolved V genes account for under half, and no reason is known for the remainder. The D gene and trimming were derived from the DNA, and the V and J assignments and clone size from that table. The sample table lists 60,000 to 75,000 clones, more than 80% of them with a count of one. The top ten hold roughly 2% of the sample.

Collaborating institutions collected whole blood in K2EDTA tubes following their own protocols. For TCRbeta analysis, collaborators shipped samples in one of three forms: frozen whole blood, isolated PBMCs, or DNA extracted from either of those sample types. Overall study outcomes, separate from this receptor: The quantity of clinical and demographic metadata differed by source and by participant and was supplied without curation.

The CDR3 covers 14 residues, taking in both the cysteine and the phenylalanine. The read is trimmed to its CDR3 DNA, 42 bases read in frame from base 1. In the germline V gene, CDR1 corresponds to MNHEY and CDR2 to SVGAGI. V is clipped by 2 bases and J by 4 bases, and the sequence between their germline boundaries is 8 bases long. About this clone itself: Its recognized antigen is unknown. Base qualities were left out, and no much larger clone turns up one base away.

Sequencing input: peripheral blood. The sequence derives from a man younger than 40 with acute or convalescent COVID-19. Recombination linked TRBV6-5 to TRBJ2-2, with the D gene not clear enough to name. At the DNA level, the sequence is TGTGCCAGCAGTTACGAGGAACTCACCGGGGAGCTGTTTTTT. Its protein reads: CASSYEELTGELFF.